This entry lists 5 T cell receptor beta chains sequenced from one sample in a study of blood T cells in healthy people across ages. A second PCR, run for about 7 to 11 cycles, used a sample-barcoded 5' primer plus a J-beta primer mix. MiXCR, applied by TCRdb to the 5' RACE reads, yields one record per CDR3 protein. This table has 600,000 to 800,000 distinct CDR3 sequences, about 21% appearing once. Sample: blood. The receptors come from a man aged 70 or older in good health.

Regarding this clonotype: Sequence at one end of the junction differs from germline and may be a read error. The rearrangement joins TRBV6-1 to TRBJ1-2; TRBD1 aligns across 8 bases. Germline CDR1 reads MNHNS; CDR2 reads SASEGT. The CDR3 sequence is 15 residues long. The CDR3 DNA reads as TGTGCCGGCAGTGAAGCTATTGGACAGGGAGCGGGCTACACCTTC. Translation gives CAGSEAIGQGAGYTF.

A few counts support this clonotype. At one boundary the junction diverges from the germline segment, which might be a read error. V usage is TRBV7-3 and J usage is TRBJ2-2; a possible D gene is TRBD2 (5 bases). Per germline, CDR1 SGHTA and CDR2 FQGTGA. This CDR3 has 18 amino acids. The DNA for the CDR3 is TGTGCCAACAGCCCACGGAAAATCGCTAACGGGGACACCGGGGAGCTGTTTTTT. Protein: CANSPRKIANGDTGELFF.

This clonotype was observed a few times. The rearrangement uses TRBV28 and TRBJ2-7; D call uncertain. The CDR3 contains 14 residues. Germline V gene data show CDR1 as MDHEN and CDR2 as SYDVKM. Trimming shortened V by 5 bases and J by 2 bases, and 13 bases separated the two germline ends. The CDR3 protein is CASSPQDAAYEQYF. CDR3 nucleotides: TGTGCCAGCAGTCCCCAGGACGCTGCCTACGAGCAGTACTTC.

The V and J genes are TRBV20-1 and TRBJ2-7; a possible D gene is TRBD1 (6 bases). The V gene's germline CDR1 is DFQATT and CDR2 SNEGSKA (reference sequence). The CDR3 loop spans 14 amino acids. Trimming removed 1 base at V and 7 bases at J, with 17 bases between. The DNA of the CDR3 is TGCAGTGCTAGAGTCCCCAGGGGATCGTGGGAGCAGTACTTC. The encoded protein is CSARVPRGSWEQYF.

This clonotype was recorded a few times. The V gene is TRBV15, the J gene TRBJ2-1; 10 bases agree with TRBD1. This CDR3 region has 15 residues. The V segment lost 6 bases and the J segment 2 bases; nucleotides outside the gene matches: 4. Germline assignment: CDR1 LNHNV and CDR2 YYDKDF (reference sequence). The CDR3 sequence: CATRNDRGPYNEQFF. In DNA, the CDR3 is TGTGCCACCAGAAATGACAGGGGGCCCTACAATGAGCAGTTCTTC.